These 4 T cell receptor beta chains were sequenced from one sample in a study of T-cell reconstitution after alpha-beta-depleted transplantation in children. For TCRbeta, the library was prepared with unique molecular identifiers. MiXCR, run by TCRdb on the PCR reads, gives a single entry per CDR3 protein. Here the sample spans about a million distinct CDR3 sequences, 25% to 35% being singletons. The specimen comprised PBMCs, mostly from graft donor cells, sampled 360 days after TCRalphabeta/CD19-depleted stem cell transplant. All receptors come from a boy younger than two who had a stem cell transplant for SCID, so the T cells may come from the graft donor.

This clonotype was picked up one time. V and J are TRBV10-3 and TRBJ1-4; D gene uncertain. CDR3 length: 13 residues. V was cut by 11 bases and J by 4 bases, with 14 bases left in between. The germline V gene encodes CDR1 ENHRY and CDR2 SYGVKD. The CDR3 nucleotides read TGTGCCGCAACCGGAGACCTTAATGAAAAACTGTTTTTT. This sequence encodes CAATGDLNEKLFF.

This chain connects TRBV15 to TRBJ2-3; D could derive from TRBD1 or TRBD2 (5 bases each). Germline V gives CDR1 LNHNV, CDR2 YYDKDF (reference sequence). V lost 5 bases, J lost 2 bases, and 11 bases lay in between. This CDR3 region has 14 residues. CDR3: CATSGDGVTDTQYF. Here the CDR3 DNA reads TGTGCCACCAGCGGGGACGGAGTCACAGATACGCAGTATTTT.

J is TRBJ1-1 and V is TRBV7-8, with D maybe TRBD1 (6 bases). Trimming shortened V by 5 bases and J by 1 base, and 17 bases separated the two germline ends. CDR3 size: 16 residues. Germline assignment: CDR1 SGHVS and CDR2 FQNEAQ. CDR3 sequence (DNA): TGTGCCAGCAGCACGGGGGCCCAAGATACGAACACTGAAGCTTTCTTT. Translating it yields CASSTGAQDTNTEAFF.

Ten or more counts support this clonotype. The chain employs TRBV12-3 or TRBV12-4 and TRBJ2-7; TRBD1 aligns across 7 bases. The J segment lost 0 bases and the V segment lost 1 base, leaving 0 bases of the junction unmatched. CDR3 size: 14 residues. The CDR3 bases are TGTGCCAGCAGTTTAGGGGACAGCTCCTACGAGCAGTACTTC. As protein: CASSLGDSSYEQYF.